A single T cell receptor beta chain is shown here with its context. Its antigen is not identified. The data originate from a study of T cells in localized non-small cell lung cancer. General study points: Clonality of T cells reached its maximum in uninvolved adjacent lung, surpassing tumor.

The germline V gene has CDR1 MNHNS and CDR2 SASEGT. The CDR3 loop spans 16 amino acids. With 1 base removed from V and 3 bases from J, the gap between germline ends came to 16 bases. The repertoire was sequenced with immunoSEQ multiplex PCR; TCRdb's copy has only in-frame clones and lacks some. The table has over 20,000 clones, more than 85% seen once; the top ten hold 2.7%. This sequence joins TRBV6-1 and TRBJ2-7; D is possibly TRBD1 (5 bases). The sequence derives from a woman aged 35-70 years with stage I lung adenocarcinoma. Sequences were derived from peripheral blood, sampled before any cancer treatment. The CDR3 here is CASSEGLGQLFYEQYF. Written as DNA, the CDR3 is TGTGCCAGCAGTGAAGGGTTGGGGCAGCTGTTCTACGAGCAGTACTTC.